Following are 16 T cell receptor beta chains from one sample sequenced in a study of response to subunit inactivated influenza vaccine. TCRdb processed the RT-PCR reads anew with MiXCR; each CDR3 protein has one entry. The repertoire includes about 540,000 distinct CDR3 sequences, approximately 24% of them detected once, and about 3% sits in the top ten. The data were also submitted as part of a second study, on T cells expressing NK-cell markers. From that second work: 5'RACE template switching built TCR beta cDNA with unique molecular identifiers.

Source: CD4+ T cells sorted from PBMCs, taken about 13 days after vaccination. The receptors shown here come from a man aged 50 to 60 who received an inactivated influenza vaccine.

The chain uses TRBV27 and TRBJ1-2, with 9 bases fitting TRBD1. This CDR3 is 15 amino acids long. Germline V gene sequence: CDR1 MNHEY, CDR2 SMNVEV (reference sequence). The junction had 8 bases not matched to a gene; V was cut back by 4 bases and J by 5 bases. Written as DNA, the CDR3 is TGTGCCAGCAGTTCGTCGACAGGGGGGTATTATGGCTACACCTTC. Translated, it gives CASSSSTGGYYGYTF.

This clonotype occurred a few times. The chain is built from TRBV4-1 and TRBJ1-5, with TRBD1 matching 7 bases. Trimming removed 4 bases from V and 4 bases from J; junction bases left unmatched: 7. Germline lookup yields CDR1 MGHRA and CDR2 YSYEKL. This CDR3 is built from 15 residues. CDR3 bases: TGCGCCAGCAGCCGGGACAGCGCCCTGAATCAGCCCCAGCATTTT. Translating it yields CASSRDSALNQPQHF.

This chain connects TRBV4-3 to TRBJ1-5; D remains unclear. Deletions cut 4 bases from V and 3 bases from J, with 13 bases between. There are 15 residues in the CDR3. Germline CDR1 is LGHNA and CDR2 is YSLEER. The CDR3 sequence is CASSPEPGYNQPQHF. CDR3 in DNA: TGCGCCAGCAGCCCGGAACCGGGGTACAATCAGCCCCAGCATTTT.

A few counts support this clonotype. V and J are TRBV6-2 or TRBV6-3 and TRBJ1-2, with D possibly matching TRBD1 (6 bases). The CDR3 contains 11 residues. Trimming left V 5 bases short and J 8 bases short, with 9 bases between. In germline, CDR1 is MNHEY, CDR2 SVGEGT. Written as DNA, the CDR3 is TGTGCCAGCAGTCCCAGGGGAGGCTACACCTTC. It codes for CASSPRGGYTF.

The genes are TRBV3-1 and TRBJ2-1, with 7 nucleotides matching TRBD2. Germline trimming cut 2 bases from V and 3 bases from J; bases unmatched to any gene: 7. This CDR3 region has 16 residues. CDR1 and CDR2 (germline): LGHDT, YNNKEL (reference sequence). The CDR3 reads CASSQLGGSNYNEQFF. The CDR3 region has the DNA TGTGCCAGCAGCCAATTGGGGGGGTCGAACTACAATGAGCAGTTCTTC.

The chain couples TRBV3-1 to TRBJ1-4, with a tentative D call TRBD1 (6 bases). CDR3 length: 15 amino acids. V lost 4 bases to trimming and J lost 7 bases, with 16 bases between them. CDR1 and CDR2 (germline): LGHDT, YNNKEL (reference sequence). CDR3 sequence (DNA): TGTGCCAGCAGCCCATACAGGGTATTAGGTGAAAAACTGTTTTTT. It yields the protein CASSPYRVLGEKLFF.

This clonotype was seen at least ten times. The chain links TRBV7-8 to TRBJ2-7; no firm D call. Per the germline V gene, CDR1 is SGHVS and CDR2 is FQNEAQ. The CDR3 is 12 residues long. Between the trimmed V and J ends, which lost 2 bases and 5 bases, there was a span of 7 bases. The CDR3 loop reads CASSLKFHEQYF. For the CDR3, the DNA is TGTGCCAGCAGCTTAAAGTTCCACGAGCAGTACTTC.

A few counts support this clonotype. The chain combines TRBV27 with TRBJ2-5, with TRBD2 identical over 13 bases. CDR1 is MNHEY and CDR2 is SMNVEV in the germline V gene (reference sequence). This CDR3 has 16 amino acids. Trimming at V came to 5 bases and at J to 4 bases, leaving 7 bases not matched to a gene. Written as DNA, the CDR3 is TGTGCCAGCAGTGCCCGACTAGCGGGAGGCTTAGAGACCCAGTACTTC. Protein product: CASSARLAGGLETQYF.

The chain links TRBV19 to TRBJ1-2, with 8 bases that match TRBD1. The CDR3 loop spans 15 amino acids. Germline lookup yields CDR1 LNHDA and CDR2 SQIVND (reference sequence). V gave up 3 bases and J gave up 4 bases; unmatched junction bases: 7. CDR3 residues: CASSMSRTGTYGYTF. The CDR3 coding sequence is TGTGCCAGTAGTATGTCCCGGACAGGGACCTATGGCTACACCTTC.

This clonotype came up a few times. V gene TRBV9 combines with J gene TRBJ2-2; possibly TRBD2 for D (6 bases). Trimming stripped 0 bases from V and 4 bases from J, with 10 bases between. This CDR3 is 15 amino acids long. Germline V gene data show CDR1 as SGDLS and CDR2 as YYNGEE. The CDR3 is CASSVGGDSTGELFF. In DNA, the CDR3 is TGTGCCAGCAGCGTAGGCGGGGATTCCACCGGGGAGCTGTTTTTT.

The genes are TRBV29-1 and TRBJ1-2; 7 bases agree with TRBD1. Unmatched junction bases numbered 9, after V lost 4 bases and J lost 7 bases. CDR1 and CDR2 (germline): SQVTM, ANQGSEA. The CDR3 length is 13 residues. The CDR3 reads CSVVDATGSGYTF. CDR3 nucleotide sequence: TGCAGCGTTGTCGACGCGACAGGGTCTGGCTACACCTTC.

This chain uses TRBV12-3 or TRBV12-4 with TRBJ1-2, with D tentatively TRBD1 (6 bases). The CDR3 runs to 15 residues. Trimming took off 6 bases at V and 4 bases at J, with 18 bases between the two ends. CDR3 sequence: CASRPRRDNLYGYTF. The CDR3 DNA sequence: TGTGCCAGCAGGCCCCGGCGGGACAACCTCTATGGCTACACCTTC.

CDR3 sequence (DNA): TGTGCCAGCAGCTTAGCGGGCAGGGACGAGCAGTACTTC. Protein product: CASSLAGRDEQYF. This chain links TRBV7-9 with TRBJ2-7; a weak D match, TRBD1 (5 bases). V lost 0 bases, J lost 5 bases, and 8 bases lay in between. Germline CDR1 is SEHNR and CDR2 is FQNEAQ (reference sequence). This CDR3 is built from 13 residues.

This chain links TRBV5-1 with TRBJ2-2, with 8 bases identical to TRBD1. The ends lost 6 bases at V and 1 base at J; junction bases unmatched: 11. The CDR3 has 17 amino acids. The germline CDR1 and CDR2 sequences are SGHRS and YFSETQ. The CDR3 DNA is TGCGCCAGCAACCCCGTCCAGGGGGCGCAGAACACCGGGGAGCTGTTTTTT. It codes for CASNPVQGAQNTGELFF.

The CDR3 nucleotides read TGTGCCAGCAGTATCCAGACCTATCAGCCCCAGCATTTT. Encoded protein: CASSIQTYQPQHF. The chain couples TRBV6-6 to TRBJ1-5; D unclear. CDR3 length: 13 amino acids. CDR1 is MNHNY and CDR2 is SVGAGI in the germline V gene (reference sequence). V was clipped by 5 bases and J by 5 bases, with 10 bases between them.

This chain joins TRBV2 and TRBJ2-2; maybe TRBD1 (5 bases). Germline V lookup: CDR1 SNHLY, CDR2 FYNNEI. Trimming pared 1 base from V and 12 bases from J, leaving 9 bases between. The CDR3 covers 12 residues. The CDR3 spells CASSEGTPQLFF. The CDR3 DNA reads TGTGCCAGCAGTGAAGGGACACCGCAGCTGTTTTTT.